Below, 11 T cell receptor beta chains from the same sample are listed, as sequenced in a study of graft-versus-host responses after intestinal transplantation. These receptors lack a known antigen. Libraries were prepared by immunoSEQ multiplex PCR; TCRdb keeps only in-frame clonotypes and omits some of them. The sample carries about 81,000 clones, 85% to 90% recorded once. The material sequenced was unstimulated CD4+ T cells sorted from spleen or lymph node cells, taken before intestinal transplant. The receptors stem from a human donor who received an intestinal transplant.

This rearrangement joins TRBV19 to TRBJ1-2, with TRBD1 identical over 12 bases. The germline V gene encodes CDR1 LNHDA and CDR2 SQIVND (reference sequence). V lost 8 bases and J lost 6; bases outside the gene matches: 4. There are 13 residues in the CDR3. The CDR3 reads CASGGQGANGYTF. The CDR3 DNA reads as TGTGCCAGTGGGGGACAGGGGGCGAATGGCTACACCTTC.

This clone was observed a single time. This chain links TRBV18 with TRBJ2-2; 9 nucleotides agree with TRBD1. The CDR3 spans 16 residues. The V gene end was trimmed by 5 bases and the J gene end by 3 bases; junction bases not matched to a gene: 7. Germline CDR1 reads KGHSH; CDR2 reads LQKENI. The CDR3 nucleotides are TGTGCCAGCTCATACAGGGGGCGCAGAGACACCGGGGAGCTGTTTTTT. Protein product: CASSYRGRRDTGELFF.

The chain employs TRBV6-1 and TRBJ1-5; 7 nucleotides align to TRBD1. In germline, CDR1 is MNHNS, CDR2 SASEGT. This CDR3 has 16 amino acids. V lost 3 bases to trimming and J lost 0 bases; unmatched junction nucleotides: 5. CDR3 DNA: TGTGCCAGCAGTGATGGGACAGTTTATAGCAATCAGCCCCAGCATTTT. Amino acids: CASSDGTVYSNQPQHF.

This clone was seen a single time. The chain has TRBV5-1 and TRBJ1-1; D perhaps matches TRBD1 (6 bases). V was cut by 4 bases and J by 11 bases, with 18 bases left in between. The CDR3 covers 13 residues. Germline CDR1 SGHRS, CDR2 YFSETQ. As DNA, the CDR3 is TGCGCCAGCAGCCCTATTGGGGGGGGCAGGGCTTTCTTT. Its protein is CASSPIGGGRAFF. Drawing the rest from reference TRBV5-1 and TRBJ1-1, the complete variable domain is KAGVTQTPRYLIKTRGQQVTLSCSPISGHRSVSWYQQTPGQGLQFLFEYFSETQRNKGNFPGRFSGRQFSNSRSEMNVSTLELGDSALYLCASSPIGGGRAFFGQGTRLTVV.

The CDR3 DNA is TGTGCCAGTAGGGCAGGGGGTACCGCAGATACGCAGTATTTT. Translated, it gives CASRAGGTADTQYF. V usage is TRBV19 and J usage is TRBJ2-3; 7 nucleotides match TRBD1. Trimming removed 6 bases from V and 4 bases from J; junction bases left unmatched: 7. Germline V gene lookup returns CDR1 LNHDA and CDR2 SQIVND (reference sequence). The CDR3 is 14 amino acids.

A single count supports this clone. The rearrangement links TRBV5-1 to TRBJ2-2; unclear D gene. V shed 2 bases and J shed 4 bases, with 3 bases lying between them. The CDR3 spans 12 residues. Germline CDR1 is SGHRS and CDR2 is YFSETQ. The CDR3 sequence is CASSFSTGELFF. CDR3 nucleotides: TGCGCCAGCAGCTTCAGCACCGGGGAGCTGTTTTTT.

This chain connects TRBV2 to TRBJ2-7; D possibly corresponds to TRBD1 (5 bases). The length of the CDR3 is 14 residues. Germline V lookup: CDR1 SNHLY, CDR2 FYNNEI. Trimming stripped 6 bases from V and 0 bases from J, with 12 bases between. CDR3 loop: CASRVRTNSYEQYF. In nucleotides, the CDR3 is TGTGCCAGCAGGGTGAGGACAAACTCCTACGAGCAGTACTTC.

V usage is TRBV5-4 and J usage is TRBJ1-3; 10 bases are shared with TRBD1. CDR3 length: 15 residues. The junction had 3 bases not matched to a gene; V was cut back by 3 bases and J by 3 bases. The V gene's germline CDR1 is SGHNT and CDR2 YYREEE (reference sequence). CDR3 region: CASSWDRGNGNTIYF. Written as DNA, the CDR3 is TGTGCCAGCAGCTGGGACAGGGGAAATGGAAACACCATATATTTT.

The genes are TRBV10-3 and TRBJ2-7; D might be TRBD2 (5 bases). The CDR3 runs to 13 residues. V lost 4 bases, J lost 1 base, and 8 bases lay in between. In germline, CDR1 is ENHRY, CDR2 SYGVKD. CDR3 nucleotide sequence: TGTGCCATCAGTGGAGGGCCGTCCTACGAGCAGTACTTC. Encoded protein: CAISGGPSYEQYF.

This clone has only one observation. V gene TRBV2 combines with J gene TRBJ1-4; possible D gene TRBD1, 6 bases. The germline gives CDR1 SNHLY, CDR2 FYNNEI. V was cut by 7 bases and J by 4 bases, with 22 bases left in between. The CDR3 covers 17 residues. Written as DNA, the CDR3 is TGTGCCAGCACCGCCCGGGCAGGGGATCTTAGTAATGAAAAACTGTTTTTT. Protein product: CASTARAGDLSNEKLFF.

The chain has TRBV28 and TRBJ2-1; the match to TRBD2 covers 9 bases. Trimming cost V 4 bases and J 7 bases; bases outside gene matches: 5. In germline, CDR1 is MDHEN, CDR2 SYDVKM. The CDR3 is 14 residues long. The CDR3: CASSSLAGRNEQFF. CDR3 nucleotide sequence: TGTGCCAGCAGTTCGCTAGCGGGACGAAATGAGCAGTTCTTC.